This TCR beta chain was captured by sequencing in a study of cytotoxic CD8 clonotypes in ibrutinib-treated CLL (dated by TCRdb to 2020 to 2022). Turning to the overall study: In this cohort, around 14 patients were treatment-naive and roughly ten were relapsed/refractory, while some 18 had unmutated IGHV. Partial responses were observed in about 25 patients and complete responses in 2; after a median follow-up of roughly 72 months, remission was maintained in 14 patients and progression was observed in about twelve. Samples at response were collected after a median of 12 months of treatment, with a range of roughly 6 to 36 months. Samples averaged approximately 240,000 productive templates and some 91,000 productive rearrangements. Of the 86 people in the trial, 25 to 30 had longitudinal samples available. Cryopreserved peripheral blood mononuclear cells were collected at three points: before therapy, at response, and at either sustained remission or disease progression. Every remission and progressive disease sample was obtained while ibrutinib was still being received by the patients. Broader findings and caveats from the paper: Lymph node repertoires were not examined, and the timing of sampling was not matched between patients in sustained remission and those whose disease progressed. Public clonotypes were rare and either shrank or stayed stable during treatment, and the rise in clonality at ibrutinib response reflected expansion of private clonotypes. At baseline, clonality was higher than in age-matched healthy donors and showed a strong correlation with circulating CD8+ T-cell counts. At ibrutinib response clonality went up, during sustained remission it held steady, and at progression it dropped back toward baseline.

The meaning of the sample's time point label: around 25 months on ibrutinib. For TCR beta library preparation, 1.5 to 2 micrograms of genomic DNA was extracted from cryopreserved PBMCs. Longitudinal blood samples from CLL patients receiving ibrutinib monotherapy were subjected to high-throughput TCR beta sequencing. The patients were enrolled in a single-center, open-label phase 2 trial of ibrutinib monotherapy. To note about this clone: No cognate antigen has been identified for it. Per-base qualities were not stored, and no clone one base away is much larger.

Per the germline V gene (reference sequence), GTSNPN is the CDR1 and SVGIG is the CDR2. V has 5 bases trimmed and J has 0 bases trimmed; junction bases matching no gene number 9. The CDR3 contains 15 residues, cysteine and phenylalanine counted. Only CDR3 DNA is held: 45 bases, read in frame from base 1. Each clonotype received, on average, approximately 9.9x coverage in deep resolution sequencing performed on a MiSeq, where the target depth lay between 1 in 1 million and 1 in 200,000 T cells. TCR beta libraries were generated with the immunoSEQ hsTCRB Kit. As for the original processing: Data were analyzed with ImmunoSEQ Data Assistant and ImmunoSEQ Analyzer, with V, D and J genes assigned per IMGT definitions. Clonality, which ranges from 0 to 1, was calculated as one minus the normalized Shannon entropy of productive rearrangement frequencies. Only overrepresented clonotypes making up at least 0.05% of the repertoire of each patient were included in the public clonotype analysis. Around 14 repertoires from age-matched healthy donors, obtained from immuneACCESS, served as clonality controls. TCRdb retrieved this table from immuneACCESS and kept in-frame rearrangements only. Not all clones are present; in checked studies, unresolved V genes account for under half, and no reason is known for the remainder. That table furnishes V, J and clone size, whereas the DNA furnished D and trimming. Recorded for this sample are 150,000 or so clones; 84% of them occurred a single time. The top ten clones comprise 3.5% to 5.5% of the sample.

The chain was built from TRBV30 and TRBJ1-1, and 7 junctional nucleotides match TRBD1. This clonotype was sampled from a human donor with chronic lymphocytic leukemia. The sample here was PBMCs, taken after 24 months of ibrutinib treatment. DNA sequence: TGTGCCTGGCAAAAACGGGACAGACTGAACACTGAAGCTTTCTTT. Its product reads: CAWQKRDRLNTEAFF.